These 14 T cell receptor beta chains were sequenced from one sample in a study of shared clonotypes between healthy human individuals. TCRdb's copy holds only in-frame clones and misses some; the assay was immunoSEQ multiplex PCR. The profile shows hundreds of thousands of clones, 55% to 85% of them singletons. The sequenced sample consisted of memory CD4+ T cells sorted from blood. Noted subset: CD45RA-negative fraction. The receptors stem from a woman aged 25-40 years in good health.

This clone was recorded only once. The rearrangement joins TRBV28 to TRBJ1-5, with 9 bases matching TRBD1. The length of the CDR3 is 15 residues. Germline values: CDR1 MDHEN, CDR2 SYDVKM. V trimming: 6 bases; J trimming: 3 bases; junction bases outside the gene matches: 6. The CDR3 reads CASRNRGQVNQPQHF. The CDR3 nucleotides read TGTGCCAGCAGGAACAGGGGGCAAGTCAATCAGCCCCAGCATTTT.

The chain carries TRBV28 and TRBJ1-1; no definite D call. CDR3 length: 8 amino acids. Germline V gene sequence: CDR1 MDHEN, CDR2 SYDVKM. Trimming shortened V by 11 bases and J by 4 bases, and 2 bases separated the two germline ends. The CDR3 DNA sequence: TGTGCCCTCACTGAAGCTTTCTTT. It translates to CALTEAFF.

This chain links TRBV4-2 with TRBJ2-7; no firm D call. The CDR3 has 17 amino acids. Trimming took off 1 base at V and 0 bases at J, with 16 bases between the two ends. Germline V lookup: CDR1 LGHNA, CDR2 YNFKEQ. CDR3 loop: CASSQGFMTSSSYEQYF. CDR3 nucleotide sequence: TGTGCCAGCAGCCAAGGGTTCATGACTTCTAGCTCCTACGAGCAGTACTTC.

This chain uses TRBV10-2 with TRBJ2-3; no clear D. The CDR3 sequence is 14 residues long. V was trimmed by 3 bases and J by 3 bases, leaving 10 bases between them. Germline assignment: CDR1 WSHSY and CDR2 SAAADI. This CDR3 is CASSDWLGTDTQYF. The CDR3 DNA reads TGCGCCAGCAGTGACTGGTTGGGGACAGATACGCAGTATTTT.

In its sample, this clone was seen many times. This same CDR3 is encoded by further DNA sequences in the sample. V gene TRBV5-1 combines with J gene TRBJ2-1, with 11 bases identical to TRBD2. Germline-derived CDR1 and CDR2 are SGHRS and YFSETQ. The CDR3 loop spans 15 amino acids. The V and J ends lost 0 bases and 4 bases, in that order; junction bases with no gene match: 0. CDR3 nucleotides: TGCGCCAGCAGCTTGGGGACTAGCGGGTACAATGAGCAGTTCTTC. The encoded protein is CASSLGTSGYNEQFF.

V is TRBV5-6 and J is TRBJ2-2; D is ambiguous. The V end was cut by 1 base, the J end by 4 bases, with 17 bases between. The germline CDR1 and CDR2 sequences are SGHDT and YYEEEE. The length of the CDR3 is 17 residues. The CDR3 bases are TGTGCCAGCAGCTTGTCCGGGTCGGCGCGGTTCACCGGGGAGCTGTTTTTT. Residues: CASSLSGSARFTGELFF.

The genes are TRBV28 and TRBJ2-2; the D gene is possibly TRBD2 (5 bases). The CDR3 length is 14 residues. The germline V gene has CDR1 MDHEN and CDR2 SYDVKM. The germline V and J ends were trimmed by 6 bases and 0 bases, with 8 bases remaining between them. The CDR3 nucleotides read TGTGCCAGCAGCCCAGCGGCGAACACCGGGGAGCTGTTTTTT. Translating gives CASSPAANTGELFF.

The chain combines TRBV9 with TRBJ2-3; 7 bases fit TRBD1. From germline, CDR1 is SGDLS and CDR2 YYNGEE. Trimming removed 4 bases from V and 2 bases from J; junction bases left unmatched: 10. The CDR3 has 16 residues. In DNA, the CDR3 is TGTGCCAGCAGCCCAGGGGGAGTAGCCCCCACAGATACGCAGTATTTT. This translates into CASSPGGVAPTDTQYF.

The chain is built from TRBV25-1 and TRBJ2-3; weak D call: TRBD2 (5 bases). V was trimmed by 5 bases and J by 0 bases, leaving 15 bases between them. Looked up from germline, CDR1 is MGHDK and CDR2 is SYGVNS. The CDR3 consists of 16 residues. This CDR3 reads CASSPTDYFSTDTQYF. CDR3 DNA: TGTGCCAGCAGTCCTACTGACTATTTTAGCACAGATACGCAGTATTTT. Variable domain in full (rest from reference TRBV25-1 and TRBJ2-3): EADIYQTPRYLVIGTGKKITLECSQTMGHDKMYWYQQDPGMELHLIHYSYGVNSTEKGDLSSESTVSRIRTEHFPLTLESARPSHTSQYLCASSPTDYFSTDTQYFGPGTRLTVL.

This clone was seen a few times. The chain uses TRBV27 and TRBJ2-7; D is ambiguous. The CDR3 is made up of 14 amino acids. Germline lookup yields CDR1 MNHEY and CDR2 SMNVEV (reference sequence). V lost 4 bases and J lost 2, with 12 bases in between. The CDR3 loop is CASSYTQDPYEQYF. CDR3 coding DNA: TGTGCCAGCAGTTATACTCAGGATCCCTACGAGCAGTACTTC.

This clone was detected a few times. The chain is built from TRBV28 and TRBJ1-3; D perhaps matches TRBD1 (5 bases). Trimming left V 6 bases short and J 2 bases short, with 14 bases between. CDR1 is MDHEN and CDR2 is SYDVKM in the germline V gene. The CDR3 is 15 residues long. CDR3 nucleotide sequence: TGTGCCAGCAGATCCGGGGGAGTTACTGGAAACACCATATATTTT. It is translated as CASRSGGVTGNTIYF.

This clone has a handful of counts. The chain links TRBV27 to TRBJ1-2, with D maybe TRBD1 (6 bases). Germline CDR1 and CDR2: MNHEY and SMNVEV (reference sequence). The CDR3 is 18 amino acids. The ends were cut back, 4 bases at V and 1 base at J, with 22 bases in the middle. The CDR3 sequence: CASSSPGGGRMNNYGYTF. CDR3 DNA: TGTGCCAGCAGTTCCCCCGGTGGGGGCAGGATGAATAACTATGGCTACACCTTC.

The genes are TRBV15 and TRBJ2-1, with 9 bases lining up with TRBD2. CDR3 size: 15 residues. Trimming took 3 bases from V and 6 from J; bases not matched to a gene: 6. Germline assignment: CDR1 LNHNV and CDR2 YYDKDF (reference sequence). CDR3 DNA: TGTGCCACCAGCAGTCGGCGGGAGGGATCCAATGAGCAGTTCTTC. Translated: CATSSRREGSNEQFF.

The chain combines TRBV2 with TRBJ2-2, with D possibly matching TRBD2 (6 bases). Germline V gives CDR1 SNHLY, CDR2 FYNNEI. This CDR3 has 15 residues. The germline V and J ends were trimmed by 7 bases and 4 bases, with 16 bases remaining between them. The CDR3 DNA is TGTGCCAGCACGACGGGGCAGGGAGGCACCGGGGAGCTGTTTTTT. It specifies CASTTGQGGTGELFF.